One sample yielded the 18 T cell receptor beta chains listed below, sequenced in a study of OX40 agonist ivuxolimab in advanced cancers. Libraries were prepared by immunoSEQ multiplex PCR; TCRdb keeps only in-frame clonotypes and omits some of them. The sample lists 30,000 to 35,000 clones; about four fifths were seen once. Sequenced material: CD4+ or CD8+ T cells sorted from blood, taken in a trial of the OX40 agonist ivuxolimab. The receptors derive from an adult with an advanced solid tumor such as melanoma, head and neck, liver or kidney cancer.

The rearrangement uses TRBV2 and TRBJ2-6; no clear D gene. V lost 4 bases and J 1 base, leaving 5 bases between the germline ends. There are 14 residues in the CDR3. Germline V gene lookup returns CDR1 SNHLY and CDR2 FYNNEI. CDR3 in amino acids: CASSARSGANVLTF. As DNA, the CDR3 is TGTGCCAGCAGTGCGAGGTCTGGGGCCAACGTCCTGACTTTC.

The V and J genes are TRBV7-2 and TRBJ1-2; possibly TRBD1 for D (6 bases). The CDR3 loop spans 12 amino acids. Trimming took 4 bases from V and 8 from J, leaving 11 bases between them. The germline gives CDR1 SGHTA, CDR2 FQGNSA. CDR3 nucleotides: TGTGCCAGCAGCTACGACAGGCGCGGCTACACCTTC. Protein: CASSYDRRGYTF. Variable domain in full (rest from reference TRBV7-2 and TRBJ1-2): GAGVSQSPSNKVTEKGKDVELRCDPISGHTALYWYRQSLGQGLEFLIYFQGNSAPDKSGLPSDRFSAERTGGSVSTLTIQRTQQEDSAVYLCASSYDRRGYTFGSGTRLTVV.

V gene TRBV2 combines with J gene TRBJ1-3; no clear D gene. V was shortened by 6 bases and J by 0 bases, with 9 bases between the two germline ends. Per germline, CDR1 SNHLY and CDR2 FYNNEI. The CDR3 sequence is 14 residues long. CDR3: CASRDGYSGNTIYF. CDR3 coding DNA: TGTGCCAGCAGGGACGGATACTCTGGAAACACCATATATTTT. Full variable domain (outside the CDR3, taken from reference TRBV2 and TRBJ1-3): EPEVTQTPSHQVTQMGQEVILRCVPISNHLYFYWYRQILGQKVEFLVSFYNNEISEKSEIFDDQFSVERPDGSNFTLKIRSTKLEDSAMYFCASRDGYSGNTIYFGEGSWLTVV.

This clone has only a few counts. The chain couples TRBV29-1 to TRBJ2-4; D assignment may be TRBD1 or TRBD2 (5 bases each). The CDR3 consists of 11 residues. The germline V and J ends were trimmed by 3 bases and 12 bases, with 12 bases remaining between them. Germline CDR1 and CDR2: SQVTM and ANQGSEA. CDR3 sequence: CSVDSGTAQYF. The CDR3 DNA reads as TGCAGCGTTGATTCCGGGACGGCTCAGTACTTC.

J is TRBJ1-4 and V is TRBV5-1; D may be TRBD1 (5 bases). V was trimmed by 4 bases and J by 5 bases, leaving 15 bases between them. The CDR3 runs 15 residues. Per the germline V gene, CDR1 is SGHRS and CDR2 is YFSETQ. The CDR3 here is CASSRDRWGNEKLFF. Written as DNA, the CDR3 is TGCGCCAGCAGCAGGGACCGGTGGGGGAATGAAAAACTGTTTTTT.

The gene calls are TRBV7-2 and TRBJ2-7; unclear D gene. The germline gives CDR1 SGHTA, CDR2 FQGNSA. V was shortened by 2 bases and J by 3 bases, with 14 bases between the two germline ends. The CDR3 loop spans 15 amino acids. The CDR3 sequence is CASSLFPSTSYEQYF. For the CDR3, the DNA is TGTGCCAGCAGCTTATTCCCCTCGACCAGCTACGAGCAGTACTTC.

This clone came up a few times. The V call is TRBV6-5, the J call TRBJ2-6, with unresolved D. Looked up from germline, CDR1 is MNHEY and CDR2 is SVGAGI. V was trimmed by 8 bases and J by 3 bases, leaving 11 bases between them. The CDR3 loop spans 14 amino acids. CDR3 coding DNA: TGTGCCAGCGGGAAGACATTTGGGGCCAACGTCCTGACTTTC. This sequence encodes CASGKTFGANVLTF.

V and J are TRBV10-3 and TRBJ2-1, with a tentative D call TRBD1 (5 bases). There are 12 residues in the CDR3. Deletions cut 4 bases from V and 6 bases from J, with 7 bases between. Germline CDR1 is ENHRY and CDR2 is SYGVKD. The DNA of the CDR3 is TGTGCCATCAGTGGGCAGGGCAATGAGCAGTTCTTC. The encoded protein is CAISGQGNEQFF.

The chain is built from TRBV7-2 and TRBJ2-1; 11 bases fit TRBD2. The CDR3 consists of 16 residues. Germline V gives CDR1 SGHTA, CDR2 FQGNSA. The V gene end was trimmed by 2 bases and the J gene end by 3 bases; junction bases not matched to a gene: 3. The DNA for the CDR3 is TGTGCCAGCAGCTTAACTAGCGGGAGTATCTACAATGAGCAGTTCTTC. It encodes CASSLTSGSIYNEQFF.

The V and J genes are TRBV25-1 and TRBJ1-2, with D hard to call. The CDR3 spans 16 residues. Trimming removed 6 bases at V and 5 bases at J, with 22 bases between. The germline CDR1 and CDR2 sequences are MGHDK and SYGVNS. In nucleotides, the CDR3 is TGTGCCAGCAGGAGCGGGGAGGCGGGTTCGGGGTATGGCTACACCTTC. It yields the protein CASRSGEAGSGYGYTF.

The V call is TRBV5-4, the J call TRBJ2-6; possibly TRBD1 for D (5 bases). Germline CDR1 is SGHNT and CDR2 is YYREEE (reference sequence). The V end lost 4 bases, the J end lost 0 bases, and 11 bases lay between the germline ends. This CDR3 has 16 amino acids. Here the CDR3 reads CASSKGEYSGANVLTF. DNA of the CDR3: TGTGCCAGCAGCAAAGGGGAATACTCTGGGGCCAACGTCCTGACTTTC.

The CDR3 is CASGWGQGGSPLHF. DNA of the CDR3: TGTGCCAGCGGATGGGGACAGGGTGGATCACCCCTCCACTTT. The rearrangement links TRBV27 to TRBJ1-6; 9 positions agree with TRBD1. The trim removed 8 bases at V and 10 bases at J, leaving 9 bases unmatched. The CDR3 spans 14 residues. Germline V gene lookup returns CDR1 MNHEY and CDR2 SMNVEV (reference sequence).

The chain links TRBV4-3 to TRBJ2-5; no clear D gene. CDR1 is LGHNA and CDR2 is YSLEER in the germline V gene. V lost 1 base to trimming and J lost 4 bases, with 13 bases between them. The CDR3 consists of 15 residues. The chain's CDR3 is CASSQAQSSRETQYF. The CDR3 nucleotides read TGCGCCAGCAGCCAAGCCCAGTCCTCCCGAGAGACCCAGTACTTC.

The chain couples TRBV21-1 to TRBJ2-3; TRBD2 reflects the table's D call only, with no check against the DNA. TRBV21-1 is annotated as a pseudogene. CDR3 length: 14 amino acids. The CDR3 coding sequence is TGTGCCAGCAATTATCGTTCCGGGGAAGATACGCAGTATTTT. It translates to CASNYRSGEDTQYF.

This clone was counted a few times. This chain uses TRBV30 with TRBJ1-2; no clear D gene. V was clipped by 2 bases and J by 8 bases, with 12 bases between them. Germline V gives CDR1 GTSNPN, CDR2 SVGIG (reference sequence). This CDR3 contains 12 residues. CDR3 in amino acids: CAWSLQSGGYTF. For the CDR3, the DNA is TGTGCCTGGAGTCTACAGTCGGGAGGCTACACCTTC.

Here the CDR3 reads CASSDRQGVYGYTF. For the CDR3, the DNA is TGTGCCAGCAGTGATCGACAGGGTGTCTATGGCTACACCTTC. The chain couples TRBV6-1 to TRBJ1-2; the match to TRBD1 covers 7 bases. V lost 3 bases, J lost 4 bases, and 5 bases stayed unmatched. This CDR3 contains 14 residues. The germline V gene has CDR1 MNHNS and CDR2 SASEGT.

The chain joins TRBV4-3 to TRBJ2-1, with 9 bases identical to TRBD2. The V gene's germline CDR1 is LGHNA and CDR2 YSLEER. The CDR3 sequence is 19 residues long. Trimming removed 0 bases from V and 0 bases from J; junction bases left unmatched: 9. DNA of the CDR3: TGCGCCAGCAGCCAAGAACCAGCGGGGGGCTCAAGCTCCTACAATGAGCAGTTCTTC. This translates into CASSQEPAGGSSSYNEQFF.

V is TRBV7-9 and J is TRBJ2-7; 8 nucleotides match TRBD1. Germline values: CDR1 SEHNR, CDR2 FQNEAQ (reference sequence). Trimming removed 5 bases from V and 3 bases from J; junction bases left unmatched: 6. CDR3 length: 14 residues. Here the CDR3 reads CASSRTGSLYEQYF. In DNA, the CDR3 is TGTGCCAGCAGCCGGACAGGGAGCCTCTACGAGCAGTACTTC.